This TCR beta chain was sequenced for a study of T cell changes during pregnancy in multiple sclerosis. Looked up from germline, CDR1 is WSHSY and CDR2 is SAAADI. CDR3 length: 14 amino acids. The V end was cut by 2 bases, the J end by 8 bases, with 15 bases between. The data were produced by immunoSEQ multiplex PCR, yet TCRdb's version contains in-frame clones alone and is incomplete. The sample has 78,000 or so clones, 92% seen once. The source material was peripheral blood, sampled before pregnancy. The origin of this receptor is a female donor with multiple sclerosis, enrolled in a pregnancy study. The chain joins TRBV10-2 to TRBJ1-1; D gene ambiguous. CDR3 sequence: CASSEMSPGLEAFF. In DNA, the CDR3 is TGCGCCAGCAGTGAGATGTCTCCGGGGTTGGAAGCTTTCTTT.